The rows below give T cell receptor beta chains drawn from one sample of a study of Ad26.COV2.S vaccination and SARS-CoV-2 variants. Profiling relied on immunoSEQ multiplex PCR, and the TCRdb table lists in-frame clones only, not all of them. Among 360,000 or so clones listed, approximately 90% were seen once. The sequences come from peripheral blood, collected in a trial of Ad26.COV2.S vaccine versus placebo. These receptors all stem from a person aged 18-60 years who received the Ad26.COV2.S COVID-19 vaccine or a placebo. Both conserved end residues are part of each CDR3.

>TRBJ2-3|TRBV7-6|16
CASSFPGTGGSDTQYF
>TRBJ1-1|TRBV7-2|16
CASSLAGEALGAEAFF
>TRBJ2-7|TRBV6-1|15
CASSEVAGGGGEQYF
>TRBJ2-7|TRBV28|14
CASSGTETRYEQYF
>TRBJ2-2|TRBV11-3|17
CASSPNRDRVDTGELFF
>TRBJ1-2|TRBV6-1|14
CASSEQGNNYGYTF
>TRBJ1-1|TRBV2|16
CASRAGSPRADTEAFF
>TRBJ1-5|TRBV28|14
CAIRPGQGFQPQHF
>TRBJ2-7|TRBV11-2|13
CASSLERQGWEYF
>TRBJ2-2|TRBV3-1/TRBV3-2|14
CASSQVPYTGELFF
>TRBJ1-5|TRBV2|16
CASSEASVRANQPQHF
>TRBJ2-1|TRBV1|14
CTSPAGDPYNEQFF
>TRBJ2-2|TRBV15|17
CATSRVSLAGSPGELFF
>TRBJ1-6|TRBV30|13
CAWSLDDNSPLHF
>TRBJ2-2|TRBV10-3|14
CAISGAGETGELFF
>TRBJ2-3|TRBV10-1|14
CASSDAGVPDTQYF
>TRBJ2-7|TRBV30|14
CAWRVPGQMDEQYF
>TRBJ2-3|TRBV21-1|18
CASSNPLSAALRPDTQYF
>TRBJ2-5|TRBV5-4|16
CASSLGLAGLQETQYF
>TRBJ1-1|TRBV27|14
CASSSAARNTEAFF
>TRBJ2-7|TRBV28|15
CASMPLRTNFNEQYF
>TRBJ1-6|TRBV2|16
CASSPGEGPNNSPLHF
>TRBJ1-2|TRBV5-4|15
CASKKGDSFNYGYTF
>TRBJ2-5|TRBV7-3|15
CASSPGRGTAETQYF
>TRBJ2-3|TRBV6-1|13
CASSEPPLSTQYF
>TRBJ2-1|TRBV19|16
CASSLTGTSGTYEQFF
>TRBJ2-1|TRBV30|20
CAWSAPRDRDRVGTYNEQFF
>TRBJ2-1|TRBV2|15
CASSTLKSSYNEQFF
>TRBJ2-4|TRBV7-9|16
CASSSGLAGGQNIQYF
>TRBJ2-7|TRBV2|15
CASSQGLAEIYEQYF
>TRBJ1-1|TRBV19|12
CASKDRGTEAFF
>TRBJ2-7|TRBV7-3|13
CASSLGTPGEQYF
>TRBJ1-2|TRBV24-1|14
CATSDRDNDYGYTF
>TRBJ1-2|TRBV28|12
CASEQGRIGYTF
>TRBJ2-7|TRBV28|14
CASRASGRSYEQYF
>TRBJ2-5|TRBV9|16
CASSVVGTSGRETQYF
>TRBJ2-7|TRBV11-3|15
CASSLGGLAGREQYF
>TRBJ1-3|TRBV9|13
CASNTGEGNTIYF
>TRBJ2-6|TRBV11-2|15
CASSLTGPGANVLTF
>TRBJ2-1|TRBV24-1|16
CATSVNPAGGGNEQFF
>TRBJ2-1|TRBV18|19
CASSPPWTSGRGSYNEQFF
>TRBJ2-7|TRBV7-2|15
CASSFTGTGIYEQYF
>TRBJ2-7|TRBV15|13
CATSRSVSYEQYF
>TRBJ2-7|TRBV28|11
CASGISYEQYF
>TRBJ2-3|TRBV30|11
CIVRVADTQYF
>TRBJ1-6|TRBV29-1|13
CSVRDRFNSPLHF
>TRBJ1-1|TRBV28|15
CASSPGQGAVTEAFF
>TRBJ2-1|TRBV7-9|10
CASSSGEQFF
>TRBJ2-4|TRBV7-2|15
CASSLRGGRENIQYF
>TRBJ1-6|TRBV7-9|13
CASTGTLNSPLHF
>TRBJ2-5|TRBV5-1|13
CASSGGLGETQYF
>TRBJ2-1|TRBV6-6|15
CASSSRTGSYNEQFF
>TRBJ1-5|TRBV7-8|17
CASSPRQQVYSNQPQHF